The source of this T cell receptor (beta chain) is a study of technical replicates of blood from a handful of donors (dated by TCRdb to 2017 to 2019). Libraries were made using the immunoSEQ multiplex PCR assay. Entries here come from immuneACCESS through TCRdb and include only in-frame sequences with V and J called. Some clones fail to appear in such tables; in the studies checked, an unresolved V gene covers under half of the shortfall, and the cause of the remainder is unknown. The sample table holds 84,000 or so clones, of which roughly 94% were seen once. The leading ten clones occupy roughly 0.25% of the sample. Note on this clone: Its cognate antigen has yet to be identified. There are no base qualities to consult, and no much larger clone falls within one base.

V lost 3 bases and J lost 4 bases, and the count of bases not matched to a germline gene is 0. The CDR3 has 13 amino acids, counting the end cysteine and phenylalanine. Kept here is only the CDR3 DNA, which spans 39 bases and is read in frame from base 1. From the germline V gene (reference sequence), CDR1 is GTSNPN and CDR2 is SVGIG. Sequencing was performed on T cells isolated from PBMCs. This TCR derives from a human donor in good health. The chain links TRBV30 with TRBJ1-3, with 10 central nucleotides matching TRBD1. The DNA is TGTGCCTGGAGGACAGGGGGCGGAAACACCATATATTTT. Translated, this is CAWRTGGGNTIYF.